These 23 T cell receptor beta chains were all obtained from the same sample, sequenced in a study of T cell changes during pregnancy in multiple sclerosis (dated by TCRdb to about 2019). The library was obtained by the immunoSEQ multiplex PCR assay. TCRdb carries this immuneACCESS record with in-frame sequences only. Its versions omit some clonotypes, under half of them owing to an unresolved V gene in the studies checked, with the rest unexplained. The sample has about 72,000 clones on record, roughly 90% of them singletons. The top ten clones comprise 1.5% to 2% of the sample. Sequencing was performed on peripheral blood, taken in the first trimester of pregnancy. Source of these receptors: a female donor in good health, enrolled as a control in a pregnancy study.

This chain connects TRBV28 to TRBJ1-2; D perhaps matches TRBD1 (5 bases). The ends were cut back, 7 bases at V and 4 bases at J, with 16 bases in the middle. This CDR3 is 14 amino acids long. Germline CDR1 reads MDHEN; CDR2 reads SYDVKM. Here the CDR3 DNA reads TGTGCCAGCAAGGGGAGCAGGGAGGGCTATGGCTACACCTTC. It specifies CASKGSREGYGYTF.

The V gene is TRBV18, the J gene TRBJ2-7; maybe TRBD1 (6 bases). Trimming took off 1 base at V and 0 bases at J, with 7 bases between the two ends. The germline CDR1 and CDR2 sequences are KGHSH and LQKENI. The CDR3 runs to 14 residues. CDR3 nucleotide sequence: TGTGCCAGCTCACCACTACAGGGCTCCTACGAGCAGTACTTC. Residues: CASSPLQGSYEQYF.

The chain combines TRBV21-1 with TRBJ2-7; the D call of TRBD2 is as the table states it, not checked on the DNA. TRBV21-1 is an annotated pseudogene. The CDR3 has 17 amino acids. CDR3 sequence (DNA): TGTGCCAGCAGCAAAGAACGGTTGACTAGCGGGACCTACGAGCAGTACTTC. Its translation: CASSKERLTSGTYEQYF.

The chain joins TRBV5-1 to TRBJ2-2; 9 bases line up with TRBD2. In germline, CDR1 is SGHRS, CDR2 YFSETQ. Trimming took 4 bases from V and 2 from J; bases not matched to a gene: 3. This CDR3 is built from 15 residues. CDR3 DNA: TGCGCCAGCAGCACGGGACTAGCTAACACCGGGGAGCTGTTTTTT. As protein: CASSTGLANTGELFF.

The chain links TRBV27 to TRBJ2-5; D might be TRBD1 (7 bases). The CDR3 is 17 amino acids. V was shortened by 4 bases and J by 2 bases, with 20 bases between the two germline ends. Germline V gene lookup returns CDR1 MNHEY and CDR2 SMNVEV (reference sequence). The CDR3 region has the DNA TGTGCCAGCAGTTCTGGAGTGGGCCAGGGGGGTCAAGAGACCCAGTACTTC. Translating it yields CASSSGVGQGGQETQYF.

The V call is TRBV28, the J call TRBJ2-7, with 12 positions matching TRBD2. This CDR3 has 18 amino acids. J lost 6 bases, V lost 5 bases, and 17 bases had no gene match. Looked up from germline, CDR1 is MDHEN and CDR2 is SYDVKM. The CDR3 reads CASSLSSGTSGFASEQYF. For the CDR3, the DNA is TGTGCCAGCAGTCTCTCCTCCGGGACTAGCGGGTTTGCCAGCGAGCAGTACTTC.

The V gene is TRBV2, the J gene TRBJ2-2, with a possible D match to TRBD2 (7 bases). The CDR3 runs to 16 residues. CDR1 and CDR2 (germline): SNHLY, FYNNEI. V was pared by 4 bases and J by 6 bases, with 18 bases between. CDR3 in DNA: TGTGCCAGCAGTGTTTCGGTATCGGGGGGCGCCGGGGAGCTGTTTTTT. It encodes CASSVSVSGGAGELFF.

The DNA of the CDR3 is TGTGCCAGCAGTTTAAGAGGAAGGGAGCTGTTTTTT. Amino acids: CASSLRGRELFF. The chain is built from TRBV27 and TRBJ2-2; no definite D call. Between the trimmed V and J ends, which lost 2 bases and 9 bases, there was a span of 7 bases. Looked up from germline, CDR1 is MNHEY and CDR2 is SMNVEV (reference sequence). The CDR3 has 12 residues.

The chain has TRBV7-8 and TRBJ1-4; D ambiguous. Germline CDR1 and CDR2: SGHVS and FQNEAQ. The length of the CDR3 is 15 residues. Trimming shortened V by 8 bases and J by 2 bases, and 15 bases separated the two germline ends. The DNA for the CDR3 is TGTGCCAGCGCAGCCCGTGGCAGGACTAATGAAAAACTGTTTTTT. Translation gives CASAARGRTNEKLFF.

V and J are TRBV15 and TRBJ2-1, with 8 nucleotides matching TRBD2. V trimming: 3 bases; J trimming: 4 bases; junction bases outside the gene matches: 8. CDR3 size: 16 residues. Germline CDR1 reads LNHNV; CDR2 reads YYDKDF (reference sequence). CDR3 sequence: CATSRGREGGYNEQFF. The CDR3 nucleotides read TGTGCCACCAGCAGGGGTCGGGAGGGCGGTTACAATGAGCAGTTCTTC.

The J gene is TRBJ2-5, the V gene TRBV27, with 7 nucleotides matching TRBD2. The CDR3 runs 15 residues. The germline gives CDR1 MNHEY, CDR2 SMNVEV (reference sequence). Trimming removed 5 bases from V and 3 bases from J; junction bases left unmatched: 9. CDR3 sequence reads: CASSPTRGGEETQYF. CDR3 in DNA: TGTGCCAGCAGTCCCACCCGTGGGGGGGAAGAGACCCAGTACTTC.

As concerns this clone: Other DNA sequences in this specimen translate into the identical CDR3. The CDR3 spells CASSSGLAGGTDTQYF. Written as DNA, the CDR3 is TGTGCCAGCAGCTCCGGACTAGCGGGAGGAACAGATACGCAGTATTTT. The genes are TRBV7-9 and TRBJ2-3; 14 bases align to TRBD2. The germline V gene encodes CDR1 SEHNR and CDR2 FQNEAQ (reference sequence). V trimming: 4 bases; J trimming: 3 bases; junction bases outside the gene matches: 3. The CDR3 spans 16 residues.

The chain uses TRBV5-1 and TRBJ1-1; D not certain. Trimming removed 0 bases from V and 0 bases from J, with 6 bases in between. This CDR3 is 14 amino acids long. Germline CDR1 reads SGHRS; CDR2 reads YFSETQ. In DNA form, the CDR3 reads TGCGCCAGCAGCTTGGAAATAATGAACACTGAAGCTTTCTTT. Translation: CASSLEIMNTEAFF.

The rearrangement joins TRBV7-2 to TRBJ2-7; TRBD2 might be the D (6 bases). V lost 3 bases and J 2 bases, leaving 11 bases between the germline ends. Germline values: CDR1 SGHTA, CDR2 FQGNSA. CDR3 length equals 14 residues. The CDR3 DNA is TGTGCCAGCAGCTTTGGGGGGAGACCCTACGAGCAGTACTTC. Translating gives CASSFGGRPYEQYF.

A remark on this clone: Germline and junction disagree at one end, which may indicate a read error. This chain joins TRBV7-7 and TRBJ2-2; 7 positions match TRBD1. The CDR3 loop spans 14 amino acids. Germline V gives CDR1 SSHAT, CDR2 FNYEAQ (reference sequence). The CDR3 DNA sequence: TGTGCTAGCAGGAGACAGGGAAACACCGGGGAGCTGTTTTTT. This sequence encodes CASRRQGNTGELFF.

V gene TRBV6-5 combines with J gene TRBJ1-5; D gene unclear. Germline V gives CDR1 MNHEY, CDR2 SVGAGI. Trimming cost V 7 bases and J 9 bases, with 16 bases left between them. CDR3 length equals 13 residues. The CDR3 DNA sequence: TGTGCCAGCACTTCAGGTGAATCACCGCCCCAGCATTTT. Translation: CASTSGESPPQHF.

The V call is TRBV7-9, the J call TRBJ2-1; no firm D call. Germline V CDR1 and CDR2: SEHNR, FQNEAQ (reference sequence). Trimming pared 8 bases from V and 0 bases from J, leaving 8 bases between. The CDR3 is 13 amino acids. The CDR3 bases are TGTGCCAGCGCGGCAAGCTCCTACAATGAGCAGTTCTTC. Protein: CASAASSYNEQFF.

A few counts support this clone. The rearrangement joins TRBV28 to TRBJ1-1; D possibly corresponds to TRBD1 (6 bases). CDR1 and CDR2 from the germline V gene are MDHEN and SYDVKM. This CDR3 region has 15 residues. The germline V and J ends were trimmed by 3 bases and 4 bases, with 15 bases remaining between them. The CDR3, as DNA: TGTGCCAGCAGTTTTCATAGGGGGATGGGCACTGAAGCTTTCTTT. Translated: CASSFHRGMGTEAFF.

The V and J genes are TRBV29-1 and TRBJ1-4; 7 bases agree with TRBD1. Trimming at V came to 4 bases and at J to 6 bases, leaving 2 bases not matched to a gene. CDR3 length: 12 residues. CDR1 is SQVTM, CDR2 ANQGSEA, per germline. DNA for the CDR3: TGCAGCGTTGGCAGGGGGGATGAAAAACTGTTTTTT. Its protein is CSVGRGDEKLFF.

This clone was counted a single time. This chain links TRBV28 with TRBJ2-3; TRBD2 matches at 8 bases. V lost 5 bases and J lost 4; bases outside the gene matches: 5. This CDR3 is 14 amino acids long. Germline loops: CDR1 MDHEN, CDR2 SYDVKM. Here the CDR3 reads CASSAQLAADTQYF. CDR3 in DNA: TGTGCCAGCAGTGCCCAACTAGCGGCAGATACGCAGTATTTT. The complete variable domain, with remaining parts taken from reference TRBV28 and TRBJ2-3, reads DVKVTQSSRYLVKRTGEKVFLECVQDMDHENMFWYRQDPGLGLRLIYFSYDVKMKEKGDIPEGYSVSREKKERFSLILESASTNQTSMYLCASSAQLAADTQYFGPGTRLTVL.

V and J are TRBV1 and TRBJ1-5. TRBV1 is listed as a pseudogene. The CDR3 totals 17 residues. The chain's CDR3 is CTSSHPLQGPGGQPQHF. CDR3 in DNA: TGCACCAGCAGCCACCCTTTACAGGGCCCGGGGGGTCAGCCCCAGCATTTT.

This chain joins TRBV4-1 and TRBJ2-3, with D uncertain. CDR1 is MGHRA and CDR2 is YSYEKL in the germline V gene. V shed 3 bases and J shed 8 bases, with 12 bases lying between them. This CDR3 is built from 13 residues. CDR3 coding DNA: TGCGCCAGCAGCCAGGTACTTAGCCTTACGCAGTATTTT. It codes for CASSQVLSLTQYF.

This rearrangement joins TRBV28 to TRBJ2-1; TRBD1 is a possible D gene (5 bases). This CDR3 comprises 15 residues. Trimming pared 6 bases from V and 3 bases from J, leaving 15 bases between. Germline V gene sequence: CDR1 MDHEN, CDR2 SYDVKM. Here the CDR3 reads CASSLLSQGYNEQFF. The CDR3 region has the DNA TGTGCCAGCAGCCTACTCAGTCAGGGCTACAATGAGCAGTTCTTC.